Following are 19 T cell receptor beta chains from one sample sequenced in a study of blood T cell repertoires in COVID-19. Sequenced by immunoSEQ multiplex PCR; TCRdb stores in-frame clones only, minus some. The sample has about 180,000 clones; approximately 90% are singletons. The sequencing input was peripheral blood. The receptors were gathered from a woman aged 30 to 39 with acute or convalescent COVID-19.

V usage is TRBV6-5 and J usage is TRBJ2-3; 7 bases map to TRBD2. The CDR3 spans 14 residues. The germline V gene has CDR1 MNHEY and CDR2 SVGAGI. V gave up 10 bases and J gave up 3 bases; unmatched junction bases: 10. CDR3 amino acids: CATVRTRMTDTQYF. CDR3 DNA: TGTGCCACTGTAAGGACTAGGATGACAGATACGCAGTATTTT.

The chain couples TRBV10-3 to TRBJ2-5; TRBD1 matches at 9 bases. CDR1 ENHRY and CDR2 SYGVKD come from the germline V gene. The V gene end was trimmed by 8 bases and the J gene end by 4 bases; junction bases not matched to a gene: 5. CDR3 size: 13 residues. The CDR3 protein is CAIRDREGETQYF. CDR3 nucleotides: TGTGCCATCCGGGACAGGGAAGGAGAGACCCAGTACTTC.

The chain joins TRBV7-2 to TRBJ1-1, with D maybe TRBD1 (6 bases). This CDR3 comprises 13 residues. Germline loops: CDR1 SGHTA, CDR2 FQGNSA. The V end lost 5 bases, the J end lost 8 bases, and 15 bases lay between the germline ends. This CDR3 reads CASSPTGILEAFF. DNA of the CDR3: TGTGCCAGCAGCCCTACAGGGATTCTCGAAGCTTTCTTT.

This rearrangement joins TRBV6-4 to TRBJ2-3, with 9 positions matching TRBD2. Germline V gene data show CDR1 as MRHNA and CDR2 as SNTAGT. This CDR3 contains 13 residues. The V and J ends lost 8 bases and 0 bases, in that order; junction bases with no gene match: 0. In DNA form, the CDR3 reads TGTGCCAGCCTAGCGGGGAGCACAGATACGCAGTATTTT. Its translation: CASLAGSTDTQYF.

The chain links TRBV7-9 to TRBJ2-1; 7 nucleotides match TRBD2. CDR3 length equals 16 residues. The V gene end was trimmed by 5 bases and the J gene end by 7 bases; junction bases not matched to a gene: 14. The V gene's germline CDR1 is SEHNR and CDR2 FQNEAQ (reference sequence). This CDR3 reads CASSLSGPKELNEQFF. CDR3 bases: TGTGCCAGCAGCCTTAGCGGGCCCAAGGAGCTTAATGAGCAGTTCTTC.

CDR3 amino acids: CASSLGLSGFF. Written as DNA, the CDR3 is TGCGCCAGCAGCCTGGGACTGAGCGGGTTCTTC. This chain links TRBV5-1 with TRBJ2-1; TRBD2 might be the D (6 bases). This CDR3 is built from 11 residues. Germline-derived CDR1 and CDR2 are SGHRS and YFSETQ. V lost 4 bases to trimming and J lost 15 bases, with 14 bases between them.

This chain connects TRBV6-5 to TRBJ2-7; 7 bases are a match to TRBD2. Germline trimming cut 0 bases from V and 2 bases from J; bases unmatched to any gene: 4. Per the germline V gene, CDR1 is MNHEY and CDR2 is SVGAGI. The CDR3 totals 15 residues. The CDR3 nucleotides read TGTGCCAGCAGTTACTCTACCGGGACTACCTACGAGCAGTACTTC. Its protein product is CASSYSTGTTYEQYF.

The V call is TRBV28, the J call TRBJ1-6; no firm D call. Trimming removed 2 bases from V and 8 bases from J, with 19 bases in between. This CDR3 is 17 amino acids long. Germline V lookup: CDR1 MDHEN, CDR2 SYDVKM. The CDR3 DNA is TGTGCCAGCAGTTTAGTGGAGGGAGGTCCTAGTGATTCACCCCTCCACTTT. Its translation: CASSLVEGGPSDSPLHF.

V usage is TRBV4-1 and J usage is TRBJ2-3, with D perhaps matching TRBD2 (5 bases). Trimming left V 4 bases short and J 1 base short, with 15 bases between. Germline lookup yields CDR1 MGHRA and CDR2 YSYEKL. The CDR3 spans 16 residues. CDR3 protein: CASSRYTLGRTDTQYF. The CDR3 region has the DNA TGCGCCAGCAGCCGTTACACACTAGGTCGCACAGATACGCAGTATTTT.

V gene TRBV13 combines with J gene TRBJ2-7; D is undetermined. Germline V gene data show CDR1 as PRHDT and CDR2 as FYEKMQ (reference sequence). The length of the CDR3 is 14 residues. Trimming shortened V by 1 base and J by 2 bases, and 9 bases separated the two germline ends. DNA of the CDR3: TGTGCCAGCAGCTTAGCTTCTACGCCCTACGAGCAGTACTTC. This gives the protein CASSLASTPYEQYF.

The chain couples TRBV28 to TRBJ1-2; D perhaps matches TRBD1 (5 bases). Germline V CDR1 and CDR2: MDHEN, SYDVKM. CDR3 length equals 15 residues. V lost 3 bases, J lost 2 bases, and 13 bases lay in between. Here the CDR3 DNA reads TGTGCCAGCAGTTTGCGTCCAGGGTTGAACTATGGCTACACCTTC. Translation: CASSLRPGLNYGYTF.

The CDR3 DNA sequence: TGTGCCACACTAGCGGGAGCGAATGAGCAGTTCTTC. Translation: CATLAGANEQFF. The V gene is TRBV6-4, the J gene TRBJ2-1; 11 nucleotides match TRBD2. V shed 10 bases and J 7 bases; nucleotides not matched to a gene: 3. The length of the CDR3 is 12 residues. Germline V gives CDR1 MRHNA, CDR2 SNTAGT.

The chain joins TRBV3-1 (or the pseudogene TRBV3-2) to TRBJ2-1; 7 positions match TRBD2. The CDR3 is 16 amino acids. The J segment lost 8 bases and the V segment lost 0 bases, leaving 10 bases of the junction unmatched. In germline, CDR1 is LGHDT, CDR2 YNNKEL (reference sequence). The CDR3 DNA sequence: TGTGCCAGCAGCCAAGAAGAGGGAGGGCCAGTTTATGAGCAGTTCTTC. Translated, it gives CASSQEEGGPVYEQFF.

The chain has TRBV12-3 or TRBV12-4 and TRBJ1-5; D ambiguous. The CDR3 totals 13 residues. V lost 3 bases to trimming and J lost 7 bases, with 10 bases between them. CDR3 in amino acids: CASSLNNGQPQHF. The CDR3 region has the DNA TGTGCCAGCAGTTTGAATAATGGCCAGCCCCAGCATTTT.

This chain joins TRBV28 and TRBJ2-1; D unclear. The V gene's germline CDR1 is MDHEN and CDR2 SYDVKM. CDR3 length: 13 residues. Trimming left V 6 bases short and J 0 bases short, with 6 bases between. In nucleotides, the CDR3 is TGTGCCAGCAGGGAGCGCTCCTACAATGAGCAGTTCTTC. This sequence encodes CASRERSYNEQFF.

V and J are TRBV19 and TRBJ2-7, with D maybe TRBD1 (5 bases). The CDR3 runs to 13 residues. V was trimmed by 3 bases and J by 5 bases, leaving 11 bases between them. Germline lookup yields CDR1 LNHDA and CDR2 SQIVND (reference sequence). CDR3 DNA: TGTGCCAGTAGTATTAGGGGTTATGACGAGCAGTACTTC. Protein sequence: CASSIRGYDEQYF.

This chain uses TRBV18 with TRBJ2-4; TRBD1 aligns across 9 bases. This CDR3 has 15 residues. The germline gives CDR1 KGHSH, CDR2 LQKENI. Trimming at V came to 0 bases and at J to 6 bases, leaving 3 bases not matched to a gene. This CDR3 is CASSPPGQGLNIQYF. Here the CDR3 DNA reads TGTGCCAGCTCACCACCGGGACAGGGTTTAAACATTCAGTACTTC. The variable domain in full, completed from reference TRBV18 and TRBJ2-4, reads NAGVMQNPRHLVRRRGQEARLRCSPMKGHSHVYWYRQLPEEGLKFMVYLQKENIIDESGMPKERFSAEFPKEGPSILRIQQVVRGDSAAYFCASSPPGQGLNIQYFGAGTRLSVL.

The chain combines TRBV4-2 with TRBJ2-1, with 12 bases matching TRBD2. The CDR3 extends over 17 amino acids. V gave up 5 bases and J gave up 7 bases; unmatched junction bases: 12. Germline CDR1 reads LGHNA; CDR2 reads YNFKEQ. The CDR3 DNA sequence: TGTGCCAGCAGCGAGATGTTTATGACTAGCGGGGGTAATGAGCAGTTCTTC. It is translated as CASSEMFMTSGGNEQFF.

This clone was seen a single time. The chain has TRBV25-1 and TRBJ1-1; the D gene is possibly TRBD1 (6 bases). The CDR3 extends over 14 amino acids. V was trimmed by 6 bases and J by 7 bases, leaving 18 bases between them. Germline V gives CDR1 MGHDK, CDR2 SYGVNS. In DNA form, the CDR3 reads TGTGCCAGCAGGGATACCGGGACATTTGGTGAAGCTTTCTTT. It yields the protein CASRDTGTFGEAFF. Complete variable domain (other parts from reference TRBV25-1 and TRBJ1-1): EADIYQTPRYLVIGTGKKITLECSQTMGHDKMYWYQQDPGMELHLIHYSYGVNSTEKGDLSSESTVSRIRTEHFPLTLESARPSHTSQYLCASRDTGTFGEAFFGQGTRLTVV.